Listed below are T cell receptor beta chains from one sample, sequenced in a study of T cells in tumors after PD-1 blockade. Here immunoSEQ multiplex PCR was the method, and the copy in TCRdb shows in-frame clones only, minus some. The table has about 5,800 clones, roughly two thirds seen once. The sample here was tumor tissue, taken before anti-PD-1 treatment. The receptors stem from a human donor with basal cell carcinoma. CDR3s include the opening cysteine and the closing phenylalanine or tryptophan. A D gene is named only where the DNA matches it firmly. Part of the rows lack a size; the others show once, few, many or a class for expanded clones.

>TRBJ2-7|TRBV19|.|.
CASTSASYEQYF
TGTGCCAGTACCAGCGCCTCCTACGAGCAGTACTTC
>TRBJ1-2|TRBV30|.|once
CAWRVPQSRRLRVGYTF
TGTGCCTGGAGAGTCCCTCAGTCCCGGCGATTGAGAGTTGGCTACACCTTC
>TRBJ2-3|TRBV19|.|few
CASSMGGQRRDTQYF
TGTGCCAGTAGTATGGGGGGCCAAAGGCGGGATACGCAGTATTTT
>TRBJ2-1|TRBV5-1|TRBD2|.
CASSLQAGGRDEQFF
TGCGCCAGCAGCCTCCAAGCGGGGGGCCGGGATGAGCAGTTCTTC
>TRBJ1-4|TRBV4-1|.|few
CASSQVLGADEKLFF
TGCGCCAGCAGCCAAGTCTTGGGGGCGGATGAAAAACTGTTTTTT
>TRBJ1-5|TRBV6-6|.|.
CASSWQPSNQPQHF
TGTGCCAGCAGTTGGCAGCCAAGCAATCAGCCCCAGCATTTT
>TRBJ1-3|TRBV5-6|.|.
CASSLPGAPGNTIYF
TGTGCCAGCTCACTCCCGGGGGCACCTGGAAACACCATATATTTT
>TRBJ2-1|TRBV29-1|.|once
CSVQWDNPQFF
TGCAGCGTTCAGTGGGACAATCCTCAGTTCTTC
>TRBJ2-7|TRBV6-1|.|.
CASSEGGPRLEQYF
TGTGCCAGCAGTGAAGGGGGACCCCGACTTGAGCAGTACTTC
>TRBJ1-2|TRBV20-1|TRBD1|.
CSASWGQGNYGYTF
TGCAGTGCTAGTTGGGGACAGGGTAACTATGGCTACACCTTC
>TRBJ1-5|TRBV5-1|.|few
CASSPGTGSNQPQHF
TGCGCCAGCAGCCCAGGCACGGGGAGCAATCAGCCCCAGCATTTT
>TRBJ2-6|TRBV30|TRBD1|.
CAWSVNLGDRGFFGANVLTF
TGTGCCTGGAGTGTAAATCTAGGGGACAGGGGATTTTTTGGGGCCAACGTCCTGACTTTC
>TRBJ1-5|TRBV6-6|.|.
CASSSQGFPQHF
TGTGCCAGCAGTTCGCAGGGATTTCCCCAGCATTTT
>TRBJ1-3|TRBV7-8|.|.
CASSPWDRLRNTIYF
TGTGCCAGCAGCCCCTGGGACCGACTTAGAAACACCATATATTTT
>TRBJ2-5|TRBV20-1|.|.
CSASPPTVTQYF
TGCAGTGCTAGTCCGCCAACAGTGACCCAGTACTTC
>TRBJ2-2|TRBV7-8|TRBD2|few
CASSLFPRAASGRTGELFF
TGTGCCAGCAGCTTATTTCCGAGGGCCGCTAGCGGGAGGACCGGGGAGCTGTTTTTT
>TRBJ2-3|TRBV6-4|.|.
CASSDSNIETDTQYF
TGTGCCAGCAGTGACTCGAACATTGAAACAGATACGCAGTATTTT